This T cell receptor (beta chain) was sequenced in a study of cytomegalovirus exposure and HLA in healthy donors. Study outcomes and limitations: Most CMV-associated TCR beta chains appeared HLA-restricted in a later analysis. Some TCR beta chains (more than 150 of them) were listed as cytomegalovirus-associated. Later analysis associated a missense DCLRE1C variant with TCR beta V- and J-gene trimming. The study dropped some indistinguishable V segments, TRBV6-2 and TRBV6-3 among them.

In germline, CDR1 is SEHNR, CDR2 FQNEAQ (reference sequence). The CDR3 sequence is 18 residues long. V was cut by 1 base and J by 2 bases, with 20 bases left in between. A remark on this clone: Its specificity is not known.

Vbeta (60) and Jbeta (13) primers were used in the PCR. Produced via immunoSEQ multiplex PCR; TCRdb's table is partial and in-frame only. The sample includes over 95,000 clones, roughly 80% of them seen just once. The specimen was PBMCs. The chain is built from TRBV7-9 and TRBJ2-5; D might be TRBD2 (7 bases). The sequence derives from a female donor in good health and CMV-seronegative. The CDR3 here is CASSLGSFWEGDQETQYF. The CDR3 coding sequence is TGTGCCAGCAGCTTAGGGTCTTTCTGGGAGGGGGATCAAGAGACCCAGTACTTC.